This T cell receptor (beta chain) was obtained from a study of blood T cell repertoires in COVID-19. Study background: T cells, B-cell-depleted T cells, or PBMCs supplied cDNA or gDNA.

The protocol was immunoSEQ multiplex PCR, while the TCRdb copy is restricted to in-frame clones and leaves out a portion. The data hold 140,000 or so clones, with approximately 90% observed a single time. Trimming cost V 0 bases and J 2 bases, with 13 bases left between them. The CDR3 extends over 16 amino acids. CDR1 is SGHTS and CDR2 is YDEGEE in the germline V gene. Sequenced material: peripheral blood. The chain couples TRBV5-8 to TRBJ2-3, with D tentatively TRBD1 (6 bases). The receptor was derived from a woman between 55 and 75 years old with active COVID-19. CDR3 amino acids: CASSLGTVRSTDTQYF. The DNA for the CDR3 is TGTGCCAGCAGCTTGGGGACAGTTCGCTCCACAGATACGCAGTATTTT.